Listed below are T cell receptor beta chains from one sample, sequenced in a study of tissue T cells after allogeneic stem cell transplantation. TCRdb's table, derived via immunoSEQ multiplex PCR, lists solely in-frame clones and lacks some. This sample has tens of thousands of clones, with 85% to 90% found just once. The material sequenced was blood, taken before transplantation. The receptors come from a woman between 18 and 49 years old who later had graft-versus-host disease after an allogeneic stem cell transplant. The CDR3 runs from the conserved cysteine through the conserved F or W. Fields, in order: CDR3 protein, CDR3 DNA, CDR3 length, D gene, J gene, clone size, V gene. D genes are given only for firm matches. Clone size is stated in some rows and not others, as once, few, many or a class when expanded.

CDR3aa: CSVEDQGQRSGYTF
CDR3nt: TGCAGCGTTGAAGATCAGGGGCAGAGGAGTGGCTACACCTTC
len: 14
d_gene: -
j_gene: TRBJ1-2
abundance: few
v_gene: TRBV29-1

CDR3aa: CASQGAAGETQYF
CDR3nt: TGCGCCAGCCAGGGGGCCGCGGGTGAGACCCAGTACTTC
len: 13
d_gene: TRBD1
j_gene: TRBJ2-5
abundance: -
v_gene: TRBV23-1

CDR3aa: CASSLEAIGNSPLHF
CDR3nt: TGCGCCAGCAGCTTGGAGGCCATAGGCAATTCACCCCTCCACTTT
len: 15
d_gene: -
j_gene: TRBJ1-6
abundance: -
v_gene: TRBV5-1

CDR3aa: CASSTGPRGEQYF
CDR3nt: TGTGCCAGCAGTACCGGGCCTCGTGGCGAGCAGTACTTC
len: 13
d_gene: -
j_gene: TRBJ2-7
abundance: -
v_gene: TRBV12-3/TRBV12-4

CDR3aa: CASTANTGELFF
CDR3nt: TGTGCCAGTACCGCGAACACCGGGGAGCTGTTTTTT
len: 12
d_gene: -
j_gene: TRBJ2-2
abundance: -
v_gene: TRBV11-3

CDR3aa: CASSLVDGVMSEAFF
CDR3nt: TGTGCCAGCAGCTTAGTTGATGGGGTGATGAGTGAAGCTTTCTTT
len: 15
d_gene: -
j_gene: TRBJ1-1
abundance: once
v_gene: TRBV11-2

CDR3aa: CASSAGTSKNIQYF
CDR3nt: TGTGCCAGTAGTGCCGGGACCTCCAAAAACATTCAGTACTTC
len: 14
d_gene: -
j_gene: TRBJ2-4
abundance: -
v_gene: TRBV19

CDR3aa: CATRGTGGTEAFF
CDR3nt: TGTGCCACTCGAGGGACAGGTGGGACTGAAGCTTTCTTT
len: 13
d_gene: TRBD1
j_gene: TRBJ1-1
abundance: -
v_gene: TRBV24-1

CDR3aa: CASSLSRFGDRPYEQYF
CDR3nt: TGTGCCAGCAGTTTATCCAGATTTGGGGACCGACCCTACGAGCAGTACTTC
len: 17
d_gene: -
j_gene: TRBJ2-7
abundance: -
v_gene: TRBV27

CDR3aa: CSAQSAYGYTF
CDR3nt: TGCAGTGCACAGTCGGCCTATGGCTACACCTTC
len: 11
d_gene: -
j_gene: TRBJ1-2
abundance: -
v_gene: TRBV20-1

CDR3aa: CASSQSSTEAFF
CDR3nt: TGTGCCAGCAGCCAATCATCTACTGAAGCTTTCTTT
len: 12
d_gene: -
j_gene: TRBJ1-1
abundance: -
v_gene: TRBV16

CDR3aa: CASSRPRQGATDTQYF
CDR3nt: TGTGCCAGCAGCCGCCCCAGGCAGGGGGCCACAGATACGCAGTATTTT
len: 16
d_gene: TRBD1
j_gene: TRBJ2-3
abundance: once
v_gene: TRBV7-9

CDR3aa: CASSLGTGYNEQFF
CDR3nt: TGTGCCAGCAGCTTAGGGACAGGATACAATGAGCAGTTCTTC
len: 14
d_gene: TRBD1
j_gene: TRBJ2-1
abundance: -
v_gene: TRBV11-3

CDR3aa: CAWSVLRVDEQYF
CDR3nt: TGTGCCTGGAGTGTACTTAGGGTGGACGAGCAGTACTTC
len: 13
d_gene: -
j_gene: TRBJ2-7
abundance: -
v_gene: TRBV30

CDR3aa: CATSDFRMGGYTF
CDR3nt: TGTGCCACCAGTGATTTTAGGATGGGAGGCTACACCTTC
len: 13
d_gene: -
j_gene: TRBJ1-2
abundance: once
v_gene: TRBV24-1

CDR3aa: CASSSGQGVSEEQYF
CDR3nt: TGTGCCAGCAGCTCGGGACAGGGGGTATCGGAGGAGCAGTACTTC
len: 15
d_gene: TRBD1
j_gene: TRBJ2-7
abundance: -
v_gene: TRBV7-6

CDR3aa: CASSRQTKPTGELFF
CDR3nt: TGTGCCAGCAGCCGACAGACCAAACCCACCGGGGAGCTGTTTTTT
len: 15
d_gene: -
j_gene: TRBJ2-2
abundance: -
v_gene: TRBV28

CDR3aa: CASLLGDRGPGTGNQPQHF
CDR3nt: TGTGCCAGCTTACTCGGGGACAGGGGGCCAGGGACGGGCAATCAGCCCCAGCATTTT
len: 19
d_gene: TRBD1
j_gene: TRBJ1-5
abundance: -
v_gene: TRBV7-6

CDR3aa: CAWRRGSSQGSYGYTF
CDR3nt: TGTGCCTGGAGGAGGGGATCCTCACAGGGGAGCTATGGCTACACCTTC
len: 16
d_gene: TRBD1
j_gene: TRBJ1-2
abundance: -
v_gene: TRBV30

CDR3aa: CASSFDGQIYEQYF
CDR3nt: TGTGCCAGCAGCTTTGACGGACAGATCTACGAGCAGTACTTC
len: 14
d_gene: -
j_gene: TRBJ2-7
abundance: -
v_gene: TRBV5-4

CDR3aa: CASSLVGGTGNQPQHF
CDR3nt: TGTGCCAGCAGCTTAGTGGGCGGGACAGGGAATCAGCCCCAGCATTTT
len: 16
d_gene: TRBD1
j_gene: TRBJ1-5
abundance: -
v_gene: TRBV7-8

CDR3aa: CASSLLGGSAGNTIYF
CDR3nt: TGTGCCAGCAGCTTACTTGGGGGGAGCGCTGGAAACACCATATATTTT
len: 16
d_gene: -
j_gene: TRBJ1-3
abundance: few
v_gene: TRBV7-2

CDR3aa: CASSVGGDNSPLHF
CDR3nt: TGTGCCAGCAGCGTAGGGGGGGATAATTCACCCCTCCACTTT
len: 14
d_gene: -
j_gene: TRBJ1-6
abundance: -
v_gene: TRBV9

CDR3aa: CASRILRDRCTF
CDR3nt: TGTGCCAGCCGAATACTCCGGGACAGGTGTACCTTC
len: 12
d_gene: TRBD1
j_gene: TRBJ1-2
abundance: -
v_gene: TRBV2

CDR3aa: CASSVGTNTEAFF
CDR3nt: TGTGCCAGCAGCGTAGGTACGAACACTGAAGCTTTCTTT
len: 13
d_gene: -
j_gene: TRBJ1-1
abundance: -
v_gene: TRBV9

CDR3aa: CASSLQNQPQHF
CDR3nt: TGTGCCAGCAGCCTGCAAAATCAGCCCCAGCATTTT
len: 12
d_gene: -
j_gene: TRBJ1-5
abundance: -
v_gene: TRBV7-9

CDR3aa: CASCGERNTEAFF
CDR3nt: TGTGCCAGCTGCGGGGAAAGGAACACTGAAGCTTTCTTT
len: 13
d_gene: -
j_gene: TRBJ1-1
abundance: -
v_gene: TRBV7-2

CDR3aa: CASSLLGAPNEKLFF
CDR3nt: TGTGCCAGCAGTTTGTTGGGGGCGCCTAATGAAAAACTGTTTTTT
len: 15
d_gene: -
j_gene: TRBJ1-4
abundance: -
v_gene: TRBV28

CDR3aa: CASSLREQGTEAFF
CDR3nt: TGTGCCAGCAGCTTGAGGGAACAGGGCACTGAAGCTTTCTTT
len: 14
d_gene: -
j_gene: TRBJ1-1
abundance: -
v_gene: TRBV5-4

CDR3aa: CAWSVGRSYEQYF
CDR3nt: TGTGCCTGGAGTGTCGGCAGGTCCTACGAGCAGTACTTC
len: 13
d_gene: -
j_gene: TRBJ2-7
abundance: once
v_gene: TRBV30

CDR3aa: CASSLWETQYF
CDR3nt: TGTGCCAGCAGCTTGTGGGAGACCCAGTACTTC
len: 11
d_gene: -
j_gene: TRBJ2-5
abundance: once
v_gene: TRBV5-6

CDR3aa: CAWSPRGYGYTF
CDR3nt: TGTGCCTGGAGTCCCAGGGGCTATGGCTACACCTTC
len: 12
d_gene: -
j_gene: TRBJ1-2
abundance: -
v_gene: TRBV30

CDR3aa: CASRETGGRETQYF
CDR3nt: TGTGCCAGTAGGGAGACAGGGGGGAGGGAGACCCAGTACTTC
len: 14
d_gene: TRBD1
j_gene: TRBJ2-5
abundance: -
v_gene: TRBV19

CDR3aa: CASSPQGNQETQYF
CDR3nt: TGTGCCAGCTCACCACAGGGGAACCAAGAGACCCAGTACTTC
len: 14
d_gene: -
j_gene: TRBJ2-5
abundance: -
v_gene: TRBV18

CDR3aa: CAISDPIGQVKDYGYTF
CDR3nt: TGTGCCATCAGTGACCCAATCGGACAGGTCAAGGACTATGGCTACACCTTC
len: 17
d_gene: TRBD1
j_gene: TRBJ1-2
abundance: -
v_gene: TRBV10-3

CDR3aa: CASSFGWGSTNEKLFF
CDR3nt: TGTGCCAGCAGCTTTGGTTGGGGATCGACTAATGAAAAACTGTTTTTT
len: 16
d_gene: -
j_gene: TRBJ1-4
abundance: -
v_gene: TRBV7-8

CDR3aa: CATSDHTGKENYGYTF
CDR3nt: TGTGCCACCAGTGACCACACAGGGAAGGAAAACTATGGCTACACCTTC
len: 16
d_gene: -
j_gene: TRBJ1-2
abundance: -
v_gene: TRBV24-1

CDR3aa: CASSLVRMNTEAFF
CDR3nt: TGTGCCAGCAGTTTAGTACGGATGAACACTGAAGCTTTCTTT
len: 14
d_gene: -
j_gene: TRBJ1-1
abundance: -
v_gene: TRBV27